A single sample gave rise to the 3 T cell receptor beta chains below, sequenced in a study of monozygotic twins with inflammatory bowel disease. With the 5' RACE reads reprocessed, TCRdb shows one record per CDR3 protein and no DNA. The sample's table shows some 300,000 distinct CDR3 sequences. The sequenced material came from blood. Every receptor here comes from a human donor with ulcerative colitis or Crohn's disease, or a healthy co-twin of an affected twin (not recorded which).

The V and J genes are TRBV7-9 and TRBJ2-5; no DNA is available, so the TRBD1 call from TCRdb remains unchecked. This CDR3 has 14 residues. The germline CDR1 and CDR2 sequences are SEHNR and FQNEAQ (reference sequence). CDR3 protein: CASSLGQPPETQYF.

The rearrangement joins TRBV5-1 to TRBJ2-3; there is no DNA to check the TCRdb D call of TRBD1. The CDR3 is made up of 16 amino acids. Germline values: CDR1 SGHRS, CDR2 YFSETQ. CDR3 protein: CASSLSAGQGVDTQYF. Using reference TRBV5-1 and TRBJ2-3 for the parts outside the CDR3, the full variable domain is KAGVTQTPRYLIKTRGQQVTLSCSPISGHRSVSWYQQTPGQGLQFLFEYFSETQRNKGNFPGRFSGRQFSNSRSEMNVSTLELGDSALYLCASSLSAGQGVDTQYFGPGTRLTVL.

The V gene is TRBV20-1, the J gene TRBJ2-1; the D call of TRBD2 rests on TCRdb alone, since no DNA is present to check it. Germline assignment: CDR1 DFQATT and CDR2 SNEGSKA (reference sequence). The length of the CDR3 is 14 residues. CDR3 sequence: CSATPSGSFNEQFF.